The sequence of this T cell receptor beta chain was determined in a study of identical twins. TCRdb used MiXCR to reprocess the 5' RACE reads, holding one entry per CDR3 protein. The table shows around 1.7 million distinct CDR3 sequences, with about 31% occurring only once. The CDR3 length is 16 residues. Trimming shortened V by 0 bases and J by 4 bases, and 13 bases separated the two germline ends. The receptor was isolated from a newborn girl in good health. Sequenced material: cord blood. The rearrangement joins TRBV12-3 or TRBV12-4 to TRBJ2-1; D gene ambiguous. DNA of the CDR3: TGTGCCAGCAGTTTAGCGGGGTCTAGGCCTTACAATGAGCAGTTCTTC. Translated, it gives CASSLAGSRPYNEQFF.